This TCR beta chain was identified during a study of regulatory T cells in long-lasting Graves disease. Turning to the study itself: Graves' patients who were just diagnosed had used antithyroid drugs for under 3 months. Study-level results: There was favoring of TRBV28, TRBJ1-2 and TRBJ2-5 in persistent disease.

TCR beta libraries were built with iRepertoire HTBI primers and Arm-PCR of CDR3 regions. One entry per CDR3 protein results from TCRdb running MiXCR on the multiplex PCR reads. The data contain under 400,000 distinct CDR3 sequences, around 15% of them singletons. CDR3 length equals 15 residues. V was cut by 0 bases and J by 0 bases, with 6 bases left in between. In germline, CDR1 is SGDLS, CDR2 YYNGEE. Indicated time point: newly diagnosed GD, antithyroid drugs for less than 3 months. There was RNA extracted from PBMCs, and the TCR library was made from it. Nine-milliliter peripheral blood samples went into EDTA tubes. This clonotype was recorded at least ten times. Antigen specificity is unknown. In addition, the sample was reused for a study of T cells in Graves' hyperthyroidism and ophthalmopathy. That publication notes: Investigators excluded patients with uncontrolled infection, other autoimmune disease, pregnancy or lactation.

Source: peripheral blood mononuclear cells (PBMCs), taken at new diagnosis, from a patient treated with antithyroid drugs. The origin of this receptor is a middle-aged man with Graves disease. The chain employs TRBV9 and TRBJ2-2, with D hard to call. CDR3 amino acids: CASSVAPTNTGELFF. In DNA, the CDR3 is TGTGCCAGCAGCGTAGCTCCGACGAACACCGGGGAGCTGTTTTTT.